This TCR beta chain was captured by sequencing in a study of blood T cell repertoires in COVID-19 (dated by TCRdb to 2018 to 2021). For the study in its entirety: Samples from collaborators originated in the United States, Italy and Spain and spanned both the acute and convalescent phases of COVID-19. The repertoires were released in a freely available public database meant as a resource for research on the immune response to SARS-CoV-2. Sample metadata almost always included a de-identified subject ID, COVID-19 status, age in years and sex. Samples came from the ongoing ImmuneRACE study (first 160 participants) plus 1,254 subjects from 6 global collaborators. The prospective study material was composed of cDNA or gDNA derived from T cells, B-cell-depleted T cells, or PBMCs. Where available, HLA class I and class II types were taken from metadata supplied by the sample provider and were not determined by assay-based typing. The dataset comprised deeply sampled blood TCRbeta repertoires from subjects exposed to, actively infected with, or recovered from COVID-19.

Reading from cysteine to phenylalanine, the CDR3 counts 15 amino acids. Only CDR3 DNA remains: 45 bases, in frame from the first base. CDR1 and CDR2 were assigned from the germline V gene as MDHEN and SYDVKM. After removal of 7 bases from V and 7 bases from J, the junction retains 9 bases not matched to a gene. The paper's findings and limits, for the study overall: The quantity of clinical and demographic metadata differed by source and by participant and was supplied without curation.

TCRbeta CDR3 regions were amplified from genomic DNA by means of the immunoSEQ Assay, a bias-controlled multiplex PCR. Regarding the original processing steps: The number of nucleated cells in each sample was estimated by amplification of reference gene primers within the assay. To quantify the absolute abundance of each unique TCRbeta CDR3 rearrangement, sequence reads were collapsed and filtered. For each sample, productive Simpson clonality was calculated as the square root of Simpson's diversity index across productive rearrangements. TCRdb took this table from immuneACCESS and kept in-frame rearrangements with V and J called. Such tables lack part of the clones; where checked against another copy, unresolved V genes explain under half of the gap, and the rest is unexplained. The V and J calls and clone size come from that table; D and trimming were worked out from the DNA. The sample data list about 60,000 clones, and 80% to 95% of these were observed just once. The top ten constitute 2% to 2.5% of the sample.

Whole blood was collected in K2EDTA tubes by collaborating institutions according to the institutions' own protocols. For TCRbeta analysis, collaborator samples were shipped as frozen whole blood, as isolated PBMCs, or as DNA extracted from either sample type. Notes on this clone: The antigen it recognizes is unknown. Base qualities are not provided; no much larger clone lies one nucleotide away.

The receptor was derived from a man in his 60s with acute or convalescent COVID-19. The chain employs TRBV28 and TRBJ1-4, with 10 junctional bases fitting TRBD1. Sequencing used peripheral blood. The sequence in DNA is TGTGCCAGCACCCCTGCCCGGGACAGGGGTGAAAAACTGTTTTTT. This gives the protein CASTPARDRGEKLFF.